One T cell receptor (beta chain) is described in this entry. Antigen unknown. Each TCR beta library was made by quantitative 5'-RACE that incorporated molecular barcodes. TCRdb re-called the 5' RACE reads with MiXCR, one entry per CDR3 protein. The table has 470,000 or so distinct CDR3 sequences, roughly 26% seen once. The sample belongs to a study of CD8 T cells in ankylosing spondylitis. Trimming took 11 bases from V and 1 from J; bases not matched to a gene: 7. CDR1 and CDR2 from the germline V gene are ENHRY and SYGVKD. This CDR3 is 14 amino acids long. Study-wide findings and caveats: Characteristic, it appeared, of ankylosing spondylitis blood was a TCR beta motif of fewer than 10 highly homologous variants. Clones linked to disease were reported to show significant enrichment in matched ankylosing spondylitis synovial fluid.

The chain is built from TRBV10-3 and TRBJ2-3, with 9 bases aligning to TRBD2. This receptor was identified in a male donor with ankylosing spondylitis. Source material: blood, either unsorted or a sorted T cell fraction (not recorded which). CDR3 sequence reads: CAFAREGGTDTQYF. In nucleotides, the CDR3 is TGTGCCTTCGCGCGGGAGGGCGGCACAGATACGCAGTATTTT.